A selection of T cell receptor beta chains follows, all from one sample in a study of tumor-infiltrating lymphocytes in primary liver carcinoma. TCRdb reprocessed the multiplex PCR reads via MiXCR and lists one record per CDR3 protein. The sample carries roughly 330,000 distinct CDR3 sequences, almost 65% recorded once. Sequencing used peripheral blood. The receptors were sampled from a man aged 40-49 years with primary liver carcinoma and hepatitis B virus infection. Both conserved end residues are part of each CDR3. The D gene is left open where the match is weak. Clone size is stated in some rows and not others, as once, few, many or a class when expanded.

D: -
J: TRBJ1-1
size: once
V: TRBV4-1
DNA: TGCGCCAGCAGCCAAGAGTGGGGTATGAGCACTGAAGCTTTCTTT
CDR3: CASSQEWGMSTEAFF

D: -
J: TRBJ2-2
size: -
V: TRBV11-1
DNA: TGTGCCAGCAGCTTATTGGGGAACACCGGGGAGCTGTATTTT
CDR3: CASSLLGNTGELYF

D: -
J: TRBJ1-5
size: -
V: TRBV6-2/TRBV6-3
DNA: TGTGACAGCAGTCACCCTGGATCGGGCCAGCCCCAGCATTTT
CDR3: CDSSHPGSGQPQHF

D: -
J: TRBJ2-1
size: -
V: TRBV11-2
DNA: TGTGCCAGCACTTTTTCTAGCAAGAGCTCCTACAATGAGCAGTTCTTC
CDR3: CASTFSSKSSYNEQFF

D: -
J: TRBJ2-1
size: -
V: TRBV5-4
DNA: TGTGCCAGCAGCTCCTCGGGACGGAATGAGCAGTTCTTC
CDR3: CASSSSGRNEQFF

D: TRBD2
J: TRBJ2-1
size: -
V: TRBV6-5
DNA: TGTGCCTGCAGTTACGGGACTATAGGGGCTGAGCAGTTCTTC
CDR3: CACSYGTIGAEQFF

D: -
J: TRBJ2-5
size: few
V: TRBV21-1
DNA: TGTGCCAGCAGCAAAGACCCCCCTGGGACCCAGTACTTC
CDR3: CASSKDPPGTQYF

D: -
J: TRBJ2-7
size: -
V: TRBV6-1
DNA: TGTGCCAGCACCCTAGCTGGATGGCCTTCCTACGAGCAGTACTTC
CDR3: CASTLAGWPSYEQYF

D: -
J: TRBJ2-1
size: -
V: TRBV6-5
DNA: TGTGCCAGCAGTGATAGAGGCGGCAATGAGCAGCTCTTC
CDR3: CASSDRGGNEQLF

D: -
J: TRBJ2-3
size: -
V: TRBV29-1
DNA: TGCAGAGTTGGGTCCCTGGTGAGCGCAGATACGCAGTATTTT
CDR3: CRVGSLVSADTQYF

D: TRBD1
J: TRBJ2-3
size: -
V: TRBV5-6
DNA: TGTGACAGCAGCGTGACAGGGTTGGCAGATACGCAGTATTTT
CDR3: CDSSVTGLADTQYF

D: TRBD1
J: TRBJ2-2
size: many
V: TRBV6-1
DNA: TGTGCCAGCAGGGGCTGGACAGGGCTCATCGGGGAGCTGTTTTTT
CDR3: CASRGWTGLIGELFF

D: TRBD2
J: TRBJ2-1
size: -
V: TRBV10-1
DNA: TGCGCCAGCAGTGGAGCCGGGACTAGCGGGGGACACAATGAGCAGTTCTTC
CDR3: CASSGAGTSGGHNEQFF

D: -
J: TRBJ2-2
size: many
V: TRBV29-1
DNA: TGCAGCGTTCTTGAGAACACCGGGGAGCTGTTTTTT
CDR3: CSVLENTGELFF

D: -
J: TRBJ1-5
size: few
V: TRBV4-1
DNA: TGCGCCAGCAGCCAAGATGGACGGTGGGTGCGGCCCCAGCATTTT
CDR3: CASSQDGRWVRPQHF

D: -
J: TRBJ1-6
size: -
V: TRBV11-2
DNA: TGTACCAGCAGCTTCGCCAGTCCTAATTCACCCCTCCACTTT
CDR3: CTSSFASPNSPLHF

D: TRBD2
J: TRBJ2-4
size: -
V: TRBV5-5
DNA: TGTGCCAGCAGCCAGCCGGGGGGGGCCAAAAACATTCAGTACTTC
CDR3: CASSQPGGAKNIQYF

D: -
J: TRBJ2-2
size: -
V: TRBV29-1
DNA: TGCAGCCTTGGGTCTGTCTCCGGGGAGCTGTTTTTT
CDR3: CSLGSVSGELFF

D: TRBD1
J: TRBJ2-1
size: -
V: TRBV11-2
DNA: TGTGACAGCAGCTCTCTCATCCCGGGACAGGGTCTCAGTGAGCAGTTCTTC
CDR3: CDSSSLIPGQGLSEQFF

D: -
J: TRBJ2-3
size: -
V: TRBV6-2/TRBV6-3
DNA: TGTGCCGGCAGTTACTCCCTGGGACGTCTGAGTGTGGGTAGCACAGATACGCAGTATTTT
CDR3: CAGSYSLGRLSVGSTDTQYF

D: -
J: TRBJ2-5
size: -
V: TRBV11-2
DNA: TGTGCCAGCAGCCACCTGGATGACCGAAGGGAGACAAAGTACTTC
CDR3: CASSHLDDRRETKYF

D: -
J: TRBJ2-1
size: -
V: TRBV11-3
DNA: TGTGCCAGCAGCTTAGATGCTAGGGGCCATGAGCGGTTCTTC
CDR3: CASSLDARGHERFF

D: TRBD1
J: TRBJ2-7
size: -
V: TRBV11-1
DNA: TGTGCCAGCAGCTTAGGGACAGGGAACGGGCAGTACTTC
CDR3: CASSLGTGNGQYF

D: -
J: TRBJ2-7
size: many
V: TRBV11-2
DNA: TGTGCCAGCAGCTTAACAAGGATCGTCTACGAGCAGTACTTC
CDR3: CASSLTRIVYEQYF

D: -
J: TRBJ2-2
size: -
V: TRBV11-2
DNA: TGTGCCAGCAGCTCTGGACCCCTAGAGGTGTTTTTT
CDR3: CASSSGPLEVFF

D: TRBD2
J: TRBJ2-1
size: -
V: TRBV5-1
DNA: TGCGCCAGCAGCTTGCGCCCTAGCGGACCTCAGCAGTTCTTC
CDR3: CASSLRPSGPQQFF

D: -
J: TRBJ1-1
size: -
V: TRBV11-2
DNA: TGTGCGAGCGGCTTAGAGGGGCCGGGAGTCGGCAGATACACTGAAGCTTTCTTT
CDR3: CASGLEGPGVGRYTEAFF

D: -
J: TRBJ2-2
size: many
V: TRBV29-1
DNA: TGCAGCGCCAACGTGAACACCGGGGAGCTGTTTTTT
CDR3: CSANVNTGELFF

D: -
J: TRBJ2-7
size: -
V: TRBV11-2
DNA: TGTGCCAGCAACTTAGAATTTGGGGTGAGCAACGAGCAGTACTTC
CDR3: CASNLEFGVSNEQYF

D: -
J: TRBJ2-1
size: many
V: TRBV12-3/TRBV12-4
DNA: TGTGCCAGCAGTTTAAAGGGGAGCTCCTACAATGAGCAGTTCTTC
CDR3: CASSLKGSSYNEQFF

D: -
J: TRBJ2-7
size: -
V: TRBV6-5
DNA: TGTGCCGGCAGACGGAATAGGCGCCACGAGCAGTACTTC
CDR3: CAGRRNRRHEQYF

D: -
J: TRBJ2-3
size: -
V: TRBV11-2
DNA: TGTGCCACCAGCTTAGGACTTTACACCGATACGAAGTATTTT
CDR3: CATSLGLYTDTKYF

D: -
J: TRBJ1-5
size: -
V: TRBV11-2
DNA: TGTGTCAGTACAGTGGATGGCAATCAGCCCCAGCATTTT
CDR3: CVSTVDGNQPQHF

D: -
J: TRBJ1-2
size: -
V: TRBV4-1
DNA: TGCGCCAGCAGCCAACCTTTTCGGCATCGTGATGGCTACACCTTC
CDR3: CASSQPFRHRDGYTF

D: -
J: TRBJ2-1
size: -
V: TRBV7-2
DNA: TGTGCCAGCAGCTTAGACGGCGCCAGCGGGCAGAACGGGCAGTTCTTC
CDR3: CASSLDGASGQNGQFF

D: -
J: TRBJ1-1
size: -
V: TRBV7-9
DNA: TGTGCCAGCAGCTATCTCGGGGGGAGCACTCAAGCTTTCTTT
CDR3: CASSYLGGSTQAFF

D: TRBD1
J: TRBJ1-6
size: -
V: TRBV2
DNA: TGTGCCAGCACCGAGGGGGGACAGCATACATCACCCCTCCACTTT
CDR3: CASTEGGQHTSPLHF

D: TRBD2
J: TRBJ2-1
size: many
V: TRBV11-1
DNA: TGTGCCAGCAGCCCCTCCGGGACTAGTCCGGAAGAGCAGTTCTTC
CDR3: CASSPSGTSPEEQFF

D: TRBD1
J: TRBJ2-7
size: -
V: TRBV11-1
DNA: TGTGCCAGCAGCTGTGACAGGGGACACGAGCAGTACTTC
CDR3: CASSCDRGHEQYF

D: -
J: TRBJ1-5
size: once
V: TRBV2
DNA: TGTGCCAGCAGTGAAGCGCTGGCTATGAGCAATCAGCCCCAGCATTTT
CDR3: CASSEALAMSNQPQHF

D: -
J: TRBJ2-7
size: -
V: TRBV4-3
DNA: TGCGCCAGCAGCCAAGTGTGGGGGTACTCTTCCTCTTACGAGCAGTACTTC
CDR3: CASSQVWGYSSSYEQYF

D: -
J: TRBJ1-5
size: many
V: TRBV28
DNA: TGTGCCAGCAGGGCGGCGGTTGCCGGCAATCAGCCCCAGCATTTT
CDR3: CASRAAVAGNQPQHF

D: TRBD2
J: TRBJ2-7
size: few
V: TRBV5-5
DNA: TGTGCCAGCAGCTACCGACTAGCGGCCTACGAGCAGTACTTC
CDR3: CASSYRLAAYEQYF

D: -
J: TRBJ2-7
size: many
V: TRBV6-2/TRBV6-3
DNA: TGTGCCAGCAGTTACAGGGAATACGAGCAGTACTTC
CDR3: CASSYREYEQYF

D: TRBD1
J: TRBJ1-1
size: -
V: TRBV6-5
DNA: TGTGTCAGCAGTTATTCAACAGGGGAAACTGAAGCTTTCTTT
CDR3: CVSSYSTGETEAFF

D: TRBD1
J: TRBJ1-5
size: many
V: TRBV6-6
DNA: TGTGCCAGCAGTTACTTAACAGGGGATGGCAATCAGCCCCAGCATTTT
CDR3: CASSYLTGDGNQPQHF

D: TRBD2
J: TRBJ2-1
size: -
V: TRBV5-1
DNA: TGCGCCAGCAACCTCCGGGACTACCCCTACAATGAGCAGTTCTTC
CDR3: CASNLRDYPYNEQFF

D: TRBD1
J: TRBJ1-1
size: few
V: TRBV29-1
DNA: TGCAGCGCGAAATCAGGGGGACTGAGGTACACTGAAGCTTTCTTT
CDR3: CSAKSGGLRYTEAFF

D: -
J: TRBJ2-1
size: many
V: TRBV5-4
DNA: TGTGCCAGCAGCTTGGGACCAAACAATGAGCAGTTCTTC
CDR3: CASSLGPNNEQFF

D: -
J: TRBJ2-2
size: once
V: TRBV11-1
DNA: TGTGCCAGCAGCCAGAGGGGAGGTAAGGGATCGGGGGAGCTGTTTTTT
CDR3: CASSQRGGKGSGELFF

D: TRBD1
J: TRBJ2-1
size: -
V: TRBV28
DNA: TGTGCCAGCAGTTTATTGGGGACAGCCTACAATGAGCAGTTCTTC
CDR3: CASSLLGTAYNEQFF

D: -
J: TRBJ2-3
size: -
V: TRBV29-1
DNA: TGCAGCGCTAGGAGGGGCACTAGCACAGATACGCAGTATTTT
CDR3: CSARRGTSTDTQYF

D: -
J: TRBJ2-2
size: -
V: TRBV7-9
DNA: TGTGCCAGCAGCTCGACAACAAACACCGGGGCGCTGTTTTTT
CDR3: CASSSTTNTGALFF

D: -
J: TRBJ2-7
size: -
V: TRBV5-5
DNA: TGTGCCAGCAGCACAGGCGGCGACGAGCAGTACTTC
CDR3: CASSTGGDEQYF

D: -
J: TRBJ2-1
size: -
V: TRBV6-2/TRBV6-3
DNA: TGTGCCAGCGAGGGCCCGCATTCCAATGAGGAGTTCTTC
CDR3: CASEGPHSNEEFF